These 16 T cell receptor beta chains came from one sample sequenced in a study of early T cells in non-severe SARS-CoV-2 infection. TCRdb re-derived calls from the 5' RACE reads in MiXCR, one entry per CDR3 protein. The sample records roughly 90,000 distinct CDR3 sequences, roughly 15% being singletons. The source material was whole blood. The receptors here all came from an adult who was a healthcare worker with PCR-confirmed SARS-CoV-2 infection or an uninfected control (not recorded which).

This clonotype was observed many times. The V and J genes are TRBV2 and TRBJ1-5; TRBD1 is a possible D gene (6 bases). Trimming cost V 6 bases and J 1 base, with 10 bases left between them. The CDR3 is 14 amino acids. The V gene's germline CDR1 is SNHLY and CDR2 FYNNEI. CDR3 nucleotides: TGTGCCAGCAGGCTCGGGACAAGCAATCAGCCCCAGCATTTT. Translated: CASRLGTSNQPQHF.

The V gene is TRBV20-1, the J gene TRBJ2-5, with 10 bases fitting TRBD2. Germline V CDR1 and CDR2: DFQATT, SNEGSKA (reference sequence). The CDR3 totals 15 residues. V shed 6 bases, J shed 2 bases, and the junction held 9 bases outside the gene matches. The CDR3 DNA is TGCAGTGCCGCACTAGCGGGGCGGACTCAAGAGACCCAGTACTTC. Amino acid sequence: CSAALAGRTQETQYF.

This clonotype was detected a few times. CDR3 nucleotides: TGTGCCAGCACCATAGCCCCCAAGGGTGGCTACACCTTC. Its translation: CASTIAPKGGYTF. The rearrangement links TRBV12-3 or TRBV12-4 to TRBJ1-2; D gene unclear. The CDR3 totals 13 residues. V lost 7 bases to trimming and J lost 7 bases, with 16 bases between them.

The table lists this clonotype with a few counts. This chain connects TRBV9 to TRBJ2-1; D remains ambiguous. Trimming cost V 5 bases and J 5 bases, with 5 bases left between them. The length of the CDR3 is 11 residues. Germline V gene lookup returns CDR1 SGDLS and CDR2 YYNGEE. The CDR3: CASSWDNEQFF. CDR3 nucleotides: TGTGCCAGCAGTTGGGACAATGAGCAGTTCTTC.

The CDR3 DNA reads as TGCAGTGCTAGAGATCCTGAGGGTTCGGATACGCAGTATTTT. Translating it yields CSARDPEGSDTQYF. The rearrangement links TRBV20-1 to TRBJ2-3, with D possibly TRBD2 on 5 matching bases. This CDR3 region has 14 residues. V was cut by 0 bases and J by 6 bases, with 13 bases left in between. CDR1 is DFQATT and CDR2 is SNEGSKA in the germline V gene (reference sequence).

There are a few counts of this clonotype. This chain joins TRBV12-3 or TRBV12-4 and TRBJ1-1; D ambiguous. The CDR3 runs 15 residues. Between the trimmed V and J ends, which lost 2 bases and 4 bases, there was a span of 14 bases. CDR3 sequence (DNA): TGTGCCAGCAGTTTAATCCCTTCGAAGGGCACTGAAGCTTTCTTT. It is translated as CASSLIPSKGTEAFF.

This clonotype has a handful of counts. The chain links TRBV7-2 to TRBJ2-2; 8 bases align to TRBD1. Germline V gives CDR1 SGHTA, CDR2 FQGNSA. There are 14 residues in the CDR3. After removal of 4 bases from V and 4 bases from J, the junction contained 2 bases not matched to a gene. The CDR3 nucleotides read TGTGCCAGCAGCTCGACAGGGGTCACCGGGGAGCTGTTTTTT. Translating gives CASSSTGVTGELFF.

The J gene is TRBJ1-2, the V gene TRBV12-3 or TRBV12-4, with a tentative D call TRBD1 (6 bases). The V end was cut by 0 bases, the J end by 5 bases, with 7 bases between. The CDR3 runs to 13 residues. The CDR3: CASSLADSYGYTF. CDR3 nucleotide sequence: TGTGCCAGCAGTTTAGCGGACAGTTATGGCTACACCTTC.

The chain combines TRBV5-1 with TRBJ1-6; 7 nucleotides line up with TRBD1. Germline CDR1 is SGHRS and CDR2 is YFSETQ. V trimming: 4 bases; J trimming: 10 bases; junction bases outside the gene matches: 5. This CDR3 has 13 residues. CDR3 nucleotide sequence: TGCGCCAGCAGCCCCCAGGGGGACTCACCCCTCCACTTT. Amino acids: CASSPQGDSPLHF.

The chain links TRBV18 to TRBJ1-5, with D perhaps matching TRBD1 (6 bases). Between the trimmed V and J ends, which lost 3 bases and 7 bases, there was a span of 16 bases. The CDR3 runs 15 residues. Germline CDR1 is KGHSH and CDR2 is LQKENI. CDR3 amino acids: CASSPSMGAGQPQHF. The CDR3 coding sequence is TGTGCCAGCTCACCGTCTATGGGGGCAGGACAGCCCCAGCATTTT.

The genes are TRBV29-1 and TRBJ2-1; D gene ambiguous. Germline assignment: CDR1 SQVTM and CDR2 ANQGSEA. The CDR3 has 11 amino acids. Between the trimmed V and J ends, which lost 7 bases and 4 bases, there was a span of 8 bases. As DNA, the CDR3 is TGCAGCGGCGAATCATACAATGAGCAGTTCTTC. Its protein product is CSGESYNEQFF.

This clonotype appeared a few times. V is TRBV5-1 and J is TRBJ2-3; D uncertain. The V end was cut by 0 bases, the J end by 0 bases, with 11 bases between. Germline V lookup: CDR1 SGHRS, CDR2 YFSETQ. The CDR3 has 16 residues. CDR3 nucleotides: TGCGCCAGCAGCTTGGGCAGGTCAACTAGCACAGATACGCAGTATTTT. Protein product: CASSLGRSTSTDTQYF.

There are a few counts of this clonotype. V and J are TRBV3-1 and TRBJ2-2; a possible D gene is TRBD1 (5 bases). CDR1 and CDR2 (germline): LGHDT, YNNKEL (reference sequence). The CDR3 sequence is 15 residues long. The germline V and J ends were trimmed by 4 bases and 0 bases, with 9 bases remaining between them. The CDR3 coding sequence is TGTGCCAGCAGCCCCAGGGCAGCGAACACCGGGGAGCTGTTTTTT. Protein: CASSPRAANTGELFF.

This clonotype was recorded many times. V gene TRBV4-1 combines with J gene TRBJ2-7; D perhaps matches TRBD1 (5 bases). The CDR3 covers 13 residues. Germline V gene lookup returns CDR1 MGHRA and CDR2 YSYEKL. Trimming left V 4 bases short and J 6 bases short, with 13 bases between. The CDR3 DNA sequence: TGCGCCAGCAGCCTCTACAGGTTTAGCGAGCAGTACGTC. Its protein is CASSLYRFSEQYV.

There are a few counts of this clonotype. The chain has TRBV2 and TRBJ1-5, with D possibly matching TRBD1 (5 bases). CDR1 and CDR2 from the germline V gene are SNHLY and FYNNEI. Trimming took 8 bases from V and 9 from J, leaving 8 bases between them. There are 10 residues in the CDR3. Here the CDR3 reads CASGGSPQHF. The CDR3 DNA reads TGTGCCAGCGGGGGGTCGCCCCAGCATTTT.

This clonotype was seen only a few times. The rearrangement uses TRBV20-1 and TRBJ1-3, with D possibly matching TRBD1 (6 bases). The V end was cut by 7 bases, the J end by 2 bases, with 15 bases between. CDR3 length equals 14 residues. CDR1 is DFQATT and CDR2 is SNEGSKA in the germline V gene (reference sequence). The CDR3 region has the DNA TGCAGTGTCAAAGTGGGGGCGGCTGGAAACACCATATATTTT. Amino acids: CSVKVGAAGNTIYF.